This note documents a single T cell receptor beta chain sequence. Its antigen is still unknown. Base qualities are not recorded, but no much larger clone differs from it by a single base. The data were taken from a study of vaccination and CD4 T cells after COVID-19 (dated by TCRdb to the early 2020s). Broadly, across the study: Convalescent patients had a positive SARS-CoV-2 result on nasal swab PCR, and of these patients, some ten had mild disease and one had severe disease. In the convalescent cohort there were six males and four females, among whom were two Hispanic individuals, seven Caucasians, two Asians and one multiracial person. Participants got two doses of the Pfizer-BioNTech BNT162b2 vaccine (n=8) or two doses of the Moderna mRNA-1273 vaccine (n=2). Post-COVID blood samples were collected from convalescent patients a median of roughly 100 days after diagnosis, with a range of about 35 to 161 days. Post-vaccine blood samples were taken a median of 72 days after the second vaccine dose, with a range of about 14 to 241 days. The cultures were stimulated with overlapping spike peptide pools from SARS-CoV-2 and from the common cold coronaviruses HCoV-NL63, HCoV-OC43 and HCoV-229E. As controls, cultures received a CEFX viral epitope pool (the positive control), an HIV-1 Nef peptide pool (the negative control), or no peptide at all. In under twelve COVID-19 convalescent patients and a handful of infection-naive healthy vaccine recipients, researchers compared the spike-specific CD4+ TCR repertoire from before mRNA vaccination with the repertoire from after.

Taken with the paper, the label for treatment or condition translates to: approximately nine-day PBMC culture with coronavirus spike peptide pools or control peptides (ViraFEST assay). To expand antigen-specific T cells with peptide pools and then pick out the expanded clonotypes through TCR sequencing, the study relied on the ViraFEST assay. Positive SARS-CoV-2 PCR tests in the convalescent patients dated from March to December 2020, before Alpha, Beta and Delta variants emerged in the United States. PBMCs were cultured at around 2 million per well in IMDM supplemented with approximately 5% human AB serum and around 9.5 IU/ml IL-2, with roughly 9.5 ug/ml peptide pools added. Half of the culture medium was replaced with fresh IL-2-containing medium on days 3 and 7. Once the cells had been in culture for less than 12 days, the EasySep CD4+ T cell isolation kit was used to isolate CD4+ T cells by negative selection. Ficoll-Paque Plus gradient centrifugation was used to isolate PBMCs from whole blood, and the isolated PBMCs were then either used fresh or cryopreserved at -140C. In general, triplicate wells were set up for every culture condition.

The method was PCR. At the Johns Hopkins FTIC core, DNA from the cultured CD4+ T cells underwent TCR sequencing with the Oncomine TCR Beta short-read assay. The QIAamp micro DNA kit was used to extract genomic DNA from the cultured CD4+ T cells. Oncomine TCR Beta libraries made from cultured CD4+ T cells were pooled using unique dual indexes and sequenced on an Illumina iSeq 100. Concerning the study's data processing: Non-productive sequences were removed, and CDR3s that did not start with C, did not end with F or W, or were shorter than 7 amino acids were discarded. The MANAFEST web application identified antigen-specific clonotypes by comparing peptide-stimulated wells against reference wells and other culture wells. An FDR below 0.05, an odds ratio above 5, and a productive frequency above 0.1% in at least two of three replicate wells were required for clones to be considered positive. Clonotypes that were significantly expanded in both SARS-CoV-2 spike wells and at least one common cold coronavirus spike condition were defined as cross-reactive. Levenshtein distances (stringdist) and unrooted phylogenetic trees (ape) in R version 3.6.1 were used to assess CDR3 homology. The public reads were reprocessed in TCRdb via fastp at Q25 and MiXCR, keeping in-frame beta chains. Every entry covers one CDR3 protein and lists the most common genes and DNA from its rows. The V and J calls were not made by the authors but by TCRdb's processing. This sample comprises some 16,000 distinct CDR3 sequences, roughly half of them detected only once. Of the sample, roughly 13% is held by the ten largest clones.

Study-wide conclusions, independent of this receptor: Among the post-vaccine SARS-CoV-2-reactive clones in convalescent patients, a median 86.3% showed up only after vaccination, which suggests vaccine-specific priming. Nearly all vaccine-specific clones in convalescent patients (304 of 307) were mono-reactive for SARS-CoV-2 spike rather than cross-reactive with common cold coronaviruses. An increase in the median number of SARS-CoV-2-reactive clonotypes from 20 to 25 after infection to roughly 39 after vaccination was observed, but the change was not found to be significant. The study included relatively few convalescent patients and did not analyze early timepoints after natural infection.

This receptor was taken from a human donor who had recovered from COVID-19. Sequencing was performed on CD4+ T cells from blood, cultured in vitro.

CDR3 loop: CASTNRGQGRYGYTF. Here is the DNA: TGTGCCAGCACCAATAGGGGACAGGGTCGCTATGGCTACACCTTC. The rearranged chain carries TRBV6-1 and TRBJ1-2, with 9 middle bases fitting TRBD1. Taken from cysteine to phenylalanine, the CDR3 has 15 residues. Here the CDR3 DNA is all that survives: 45 bases in frame from base 1. V is pruned by 7 bases and J by 4 bases, leaving 10 bases of the junction without a gene match. CDR1 and CDR2, looked up from the germline V gene, are MNHNS and SASEGT.